This T cell receptor (beta chain) was sequenced for a study of T cell responses to AZD1222 COVID-19 vaccine. The study, taken as a whole, reports: Targets within unmutated variant regions were reportedly found for nearly half of spike-specific TCRs. Baseline serostatus was positive in only a handful of AZD1222 recipients. Every sample of the repertoires postdated the peak T cell response.

Germline V gene data show CDR1 as LGHNA and CDR2 as YNFKEQ. With 7 bases removed from V and 0 bases from J, the gap between germline ends came to 8 bases. The CDR3 runs 13 residues. Using immunoSEQ multiplex PCR, the repertoire was profiled, and TCRdb retains in-frame clones only, with some absent. The data show roughly 100,000 clones, roughly nine tenths seen once. Combined were second doses at about 4 or about 12 weeks. On this clone: Its antigen is not identified.

The sample consisted of peripheral blood, taken 28 days after the second AZD1222 dose. The TCR was taken from an adult who received the AZD1222 COVID-19 vaccine. The V and J genes are TRBV4-2 and TRBJ2-3; possibly TRBD1 for D (5 bases). Here the CDR3 DNA reads TGTGCCAGCAAGGGGCGAAGCACAGATACGCAGTATTTT. Its protein product is CASKGRSTDTQYF.